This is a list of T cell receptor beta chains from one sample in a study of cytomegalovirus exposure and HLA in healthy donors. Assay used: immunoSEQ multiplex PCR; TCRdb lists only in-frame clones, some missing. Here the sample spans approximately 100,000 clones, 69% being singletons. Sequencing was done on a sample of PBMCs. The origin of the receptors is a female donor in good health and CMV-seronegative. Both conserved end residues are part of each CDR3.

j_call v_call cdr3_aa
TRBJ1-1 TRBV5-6 CASRIQGAETEAFF
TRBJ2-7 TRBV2 CASSEPRLVEQYF
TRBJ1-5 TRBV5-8 CASSLGQGAGQPQHF
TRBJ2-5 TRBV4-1 CASSQPGGGPHQETQYF
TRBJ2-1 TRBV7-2 CASSLATAAVNEQFF
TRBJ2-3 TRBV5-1 CASISSGSDTQYF
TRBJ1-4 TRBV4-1 CASSPSGTGSEKLFF
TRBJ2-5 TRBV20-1 CSASKETQYF
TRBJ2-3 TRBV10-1 CASSESAGGTDTQYF
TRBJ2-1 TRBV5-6 CASSVTRVFDEQFF